The 5 T cell receptor beta chains reported below all come from one sample, sequenced in a study of blood T cell repertoires in COVID-19. Clones were sequenced by immunoSEQ multiplex PCR, and TCRdb holds only the in-frame ones, with some missing. The table includes about 240,000 clones, around 86% detected once. Sequenced sample: PBMCs or T cells enriched from blood (not recorded which). The receptors originated from a woman between 40 and 50 years old with acute COVID-19.

The V and J genes are TRBV3-1 (or the pseudogene TRBV3-2) and TRBJ2-7, with 7 bases fitting TRBD2. The V and J ends lost 8 bases and 2 bases, in that order; junction bases with no gene match: 9. The CDR3 totals 14 residues. In germline, CDR1 is LGHDT, CDR2 YNNKEL (reference sequence). CDR3 protein: CASEQASGAYEQYF. The CDR3 DNA is TGTGCCAGCGAACAGGCTAGCGGCGCCTACGAGCAGTACTTC.

The chain combines TRBV6-6 with TRBJ2-1; D remains ambiguous. The CDR3 covers 15 residues. The V end was cut by 0 bases, the J end by 4 bases, with 10 bases between. Looked up from germline, CDR1 is MNHNY and CDR2 is SVGAGI (reference sequence). The CDR3 coding sequence is TGTGCCAGCAGTTACTCGGTACCGAGTTACAATGAGCAGTTCTTC. Encoded protein: CASSYSVPSYNEQFF.

This clone was picked up a small number of times. The chain carries TRBV5-1 and TRBJ2-1, with 9 bases identical to TRBD2. V gave up 4 bases and J gave up 8 bases; unmatched junction bases: 13. The V gene's germline CDR1 is SGHRS and CDR2 YFSETQ. The CDR3 is 16 amino acids. CDR3 nucleotides: TGCGCCAGCAGCCCTCAGGGCGGGAGGGCCTATGATGAGCAGTTCTTC. Its protein is CASSPQGGRAYDEQFF.

V and J are TRBV28 and TRBJ1-1; D is unresolved. Germline V lookup: CDR1 MDHEN, CDR2 SYDVKM. The ends were cut back, 7 bases at V and 0 bases at J, with 3 bases in the middle. The CDR3 length is 11 residues. CDR3 sequence (DNA): TGTGCCAGCACCATGAACACTGAAGCTTTCTTT. Amino acids: CASTMNTEAFF. Full variable domain (rest looked up from reference TRBV28 and TRBJ1-1): DVKVTQSSRYLVKRTGEKVFLECVQDMDHENMFWYRQDPGLGLRLIYFSYDVKMKEKGDIPEGYSVSREKKERFSLILESASTNQTSMYLCASTMNTEAFFGQGTRLTVV.

V usage is TRBV30 and J usage is TRBJ2-1; 9 nucleotides align to TRBD2. Germline lookup yields CDR1 GTSNPN and CDR2 SVGIG (reference sequence). The junction had 12 bases not matched to a gene; V was cut back by 2 bases and J by 7 bases. This CDR3 contains 16 residues. For the CDR3, the DNA is TGTGCCTGGAGTAAGGGTGCGGGAGGGCCTCAAAATGAGCAGTTCTTC. Translation gives CAWSKGAGGPQNEQFF.